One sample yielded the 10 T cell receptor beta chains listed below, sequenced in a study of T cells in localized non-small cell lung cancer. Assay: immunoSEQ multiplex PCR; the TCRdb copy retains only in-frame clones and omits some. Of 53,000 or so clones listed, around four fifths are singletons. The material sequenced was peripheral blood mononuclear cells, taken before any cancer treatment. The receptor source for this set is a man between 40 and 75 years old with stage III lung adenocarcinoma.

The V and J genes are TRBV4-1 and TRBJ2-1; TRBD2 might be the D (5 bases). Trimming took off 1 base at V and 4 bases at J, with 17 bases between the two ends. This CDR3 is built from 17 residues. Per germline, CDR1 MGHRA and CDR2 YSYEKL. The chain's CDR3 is CASSQAEASGEYNEQFF. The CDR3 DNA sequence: TGCGCCAGCAGCCAAGCGGAGGCCAGCGGAGAATACAATGAGCAGTTCTTC.

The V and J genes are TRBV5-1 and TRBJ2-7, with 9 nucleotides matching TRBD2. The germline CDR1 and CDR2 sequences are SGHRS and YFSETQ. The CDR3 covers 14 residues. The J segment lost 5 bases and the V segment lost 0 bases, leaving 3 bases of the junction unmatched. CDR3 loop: CASSLVVAGDEQYF. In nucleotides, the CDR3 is TGCGCCAGCAGCTTGGTGGTAGCGGGGGACGAGCAGTACTTC.

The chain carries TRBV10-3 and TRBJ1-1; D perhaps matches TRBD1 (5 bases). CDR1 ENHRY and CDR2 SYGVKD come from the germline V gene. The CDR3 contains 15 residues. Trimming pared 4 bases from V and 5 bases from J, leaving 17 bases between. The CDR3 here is CAISGEQADRTEAFF. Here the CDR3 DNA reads TGTGCCATCAGTGGGGAACAGGCGGATAGAACTGAAGCTTTCTTT.

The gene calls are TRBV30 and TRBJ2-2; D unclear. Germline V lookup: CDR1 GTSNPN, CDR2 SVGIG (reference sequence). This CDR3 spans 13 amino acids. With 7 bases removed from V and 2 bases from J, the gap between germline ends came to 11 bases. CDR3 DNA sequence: TGTGCCTTCCACTACTACAACACCGGGGAGCTGTTTTTT. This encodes CAFHYYNTGELFF.

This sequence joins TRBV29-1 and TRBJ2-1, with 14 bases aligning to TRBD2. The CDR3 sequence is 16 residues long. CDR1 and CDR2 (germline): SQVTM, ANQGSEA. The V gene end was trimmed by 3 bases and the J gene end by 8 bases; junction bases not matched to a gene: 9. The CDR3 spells CSVDGLAGGLRDEQFF. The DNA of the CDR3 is TGCAGCGTTGACGGACTAGCGGGAGGTCTTAGGGATGAGCAGTTCTTC.

CDR3 protein: CASTMKFGEGNEQFF. The CDR3 nucleotides read TGTGCCAGCACCATGAAATTCGGAGAGGGTAATGAGCAGTTCTTC. The chain uses TRBV6-1 and TRBJ2-1; possible D gene TRBD2, 5 bases. Germline CDR1 reads MNHNS; CDR2 reads SASEGT. Between the trimmed V and J ends, which lost 7 bases and 7 bases, there was a span of 20 bases. The CDR3 spans 15 residues.

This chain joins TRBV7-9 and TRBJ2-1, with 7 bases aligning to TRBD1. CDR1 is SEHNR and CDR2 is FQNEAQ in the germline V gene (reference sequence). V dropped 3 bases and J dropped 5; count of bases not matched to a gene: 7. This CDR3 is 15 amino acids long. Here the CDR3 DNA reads TGTGCCAGCAGCTTCCAGTCCGGGACAGACAATGAGCAGTTCTTC. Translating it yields CASSFQSGTDNEQFF.

In DNA form, the CDR3 reads TGTGCCAGTAGTATTGGACAGGGCTATGGCTACACCTTC. It codes for CASSIGQGYGYTF. The chain has TRBV19 and TRBJ1-2, with 8 bases fitting TRBD1. V shed 3 bases and J 4 bases; nucleotides not matched to a gene: 1. The length of the CDR3 is 13 residues. Germline V gene lookup returns CDR1 LNHDA and CDR2 SQIVND (reference sequence).

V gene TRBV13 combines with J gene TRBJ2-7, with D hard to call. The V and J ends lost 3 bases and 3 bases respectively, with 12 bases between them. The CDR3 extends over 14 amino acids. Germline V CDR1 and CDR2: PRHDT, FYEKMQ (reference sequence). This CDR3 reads CASSFLTGDYEQYF. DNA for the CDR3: TGTGCCAGCAGCTTCCTGACGGGTGACTACGAGCAGTACTTC. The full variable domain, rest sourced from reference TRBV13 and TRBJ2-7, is AAGVIQSPRHLIKEKRETATLKCYPIPRHDTVYWYQQGPGQDPQFLISFYEKMQSDKGSIPDRFSAQQFSDYHSELNMSSLELGDSALYFCASSFLTGDYEQYFGPGTRLTVT.

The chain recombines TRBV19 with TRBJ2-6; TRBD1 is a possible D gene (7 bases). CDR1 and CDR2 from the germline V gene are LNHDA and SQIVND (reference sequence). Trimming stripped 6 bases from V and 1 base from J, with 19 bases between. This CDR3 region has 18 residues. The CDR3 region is CASSPQGGIGSGANVLTF. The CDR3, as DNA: TGTGCCAGTAGCCCCCAGGGGGGTATAGGGTCTGGGGCCAACGTCCTGACTTTC.